The next 14 T cell receptor beta chains were all read from a single sample in a study of blood T cell repertoires in COVID-19. Assay: immunoSEQ multiplex PCR; the TCRdb copy retains only in-frame clones and omits some. Here the sample spans some 93,000 clones, over 75% being singletons. The sequenced sample consisted of peripheral blood. These receptors were taken from a man aged 55-75 years with acute or convalescent COVID-19.

This chain uses TRBV4-2 with TRBJ2-7; TRBD2 agrees at 8 bases. The CDR3 is 18 residues long. The J segment lost 7 bases and the V segment lost 0 bases, leaving 17 bases of the junction unmatched. Germline values: CDR1 LGHNA, CDR2 YNFKEQ. DNA for the CDR3: TGTGCCAGCAGCCAAGAGCTGTTCGAGGGAGCGGGAGTTGGAGAGCAGTACTTC. It encodes CASSQELFEGAGVGEQYF.

This clone has just one count. The V gene is TRBV7-2, the J gene TRBJ1-5; no clear D. The length of the CDR3 is 12 residues. Germline lookup yields CDR1 SGHTA and CDR2 FQGNSA. V was clipped by 4 bases and J by 4 bases, with 5 bases between them. CDR3 residues: CASSSNNQPQHF. The CDR3 nucleotides are TGTGCCAGCAGCTCCAATAATCAGCCCCAGCATTTT.

In nucleotides, the CDR3 is TGTGCCAGCAGTCGCCCCGACAGGGCTGGAAACACCATATATTTT. Its protein is CASSRPDRAGNTIYF. The chain recombines TRBV28 with TRBJ1-3; TRBD1 agrees at 7 bases. Trimming took 5 bases from V and 2 from J; bases not matched to a gene: 6. CDR1 MDHEN and CDR2 SYDVKM come from the germline V gene. The CDR3 covers 15 residues.

This chain links TRBV28 with TRBJ2-7, with D unresolved. The germline V and J ends were trimmed by 6 bases and 2 bases, with 8 bases remaining between them. This CDR3 spans 12 amino acids. Germline V CDR1 and CDR2: MDHEN, SYDVKM. CDR3 in amino acids: CASSSSPYEQYF. CDR3 DNA sequence: TGTGCCAGCAGCTCCAGTCCCTACGAGCAGTACTTC.

This clone was counted once. CDR3 residues: CAIGRPYEQYF. CDR3 in DNA: TGCGCAATAGGCAGGCCCTACGAGCAGTACTTC. The rearrangement uses TRBV20-1 and TRBJ2-7; D call uncertain. Germline CDR1 DFQATT, CDR2 SNEGSKA (reference sequence). This CDR3 spans 11 amino acids.

The J gene is TRBJ2-1, the V gene TRBV25-1; the match to TRBD1 covers 9 bases. Germline V lookup: CDR1 MGHDK, CDR2 SYGVNS. V gave up 5 bases and J gave up 7 bases; unmatched junction bases: 9. The CDR3 totals 15 residues. The CDR3 protein is CASSYYPTGGNEQFF. CDR3 coding DNA: TGTGCCAGCAGTTATTACCCGACAGGGGGGAATGAGCAGTTCTTC.

This chain connects TRBV4-2 to TRBJ2-7, with D perhaps matching TRBD1 (5 bases). Germline V gene data show CDR1 as LGHNA and CDR2 as YNFKEQ. V lost 0 bases, J lost 2 bases, and 11 bases lay in between. The CDR3 has 15 residues. CDR3: CASSQDPDSPYEQYF. The CDR3 DNA follows: TGTGCCAGCAGCCAAGATCCCGACAGTCCCTACGAGCAGTACTTC.

The CDR3 loop is CASSPQSRNTGELFF. Here the CDR3 DNA reads TGTGCCAGCAGCCCCCAGTCACGAAACACCGGGGAGCTGTTTTTT. This chain joins TRBV9 and TRBJ2-2; no clear D gene. Trimming shortened V by 4 bases and J by 2 bases, and 12 bases separated the two germline ends. CDR1 is SGDLS and CDR2 is YYNGEE in the germline V gene. The CDR3 totals 15 residues.

The chain has TRBV19 and TRBJ2-1; D remains unclear. V shed 7 bases and J shed 6 bases, with 10 bases lying between them. Per germline, CDR1 LNHDA and CDR2 SQIVND (reference sequence). This CDR3 is 12 amino acids long. Here the CDR3 reads CASNDHSNEQFF. The CDR3 DNA is TGTGCCAGTAACGACCACAGCAATGAGCAGTTCTTC. The whole variable domain, filled in from reference TRBV19 and TRBJ2-1, reads DGGITQSPKYLFRKEGQNVTLSCEQNLNHDAMYWYRQDPGQGLRLIYYSQIVNDFQKGDIAEGYSVSREKKESFPLTVTSAQKNPTAFYLCASNDHSNEQFFGPGTRLTVL.

This rearrangement joins TRBV24-1 to TRBJ2-5, with D possibly being TRBD1 (5 bases). Germline values: CDR1 KGHDR, CDR2 SFDVKD. The V gene lost 4 bases and the J gene lost 4 bases, with 9 bases spanning the gap. This CDR3 contains 13 residues. The CDR3 here is CATSEGAGETQYF. DNA for the CDR3: TGTGCCACCAGTGAAGGGGCAGGAGAGACCCAGTACTTC.

The chain combines TRBV28 with TRBJ1-2; the D gene is possibly TRBD1 (6 bases). Germline V gene data show CDR1 as MDHEN and CDR2 as SYDVKM. Trimming took off 5 bases at V and 8 bases at J, with 12 bases between the two ends. The CDR3 runs to 12 residues. CDR3 in DNA: TGTGCCAGCAGTCCTCACAGGGTCGGCTACACCTTC. This translates into CASSPHRVGYTF.

This chain connects TRBV27 to TRBJ1-2; 8 bases fit TRBD1. CDR3 length: 15 amino acids. With V trimmed by 6 bases and J by 5 bases, 11 bases remained unmatched. Per germline, CDR1 MNHEY and CDR2 SMNVEV (reference sequence). Written as DNA, the CDR3 is TGTGCCAGCAGCCCTTACCAGGGGGCAAGATATGGCTACACCTTC. Translation gives CASSPYQGARYGYTF.

V and J are TRBV6-1 and TRBJ1-4; possible D gene TRBD1, 6 bases. The CDR3 is made up of 14 amino acids. Germline V gene sequence: CDR1 MNHNS, CDR2 SASEGT. Trimming removed 3 bases at V and 8 bases at J, with 13 bases between. This CDR3 is CASSEVQGGEKLFF. The CDR3 DNA reads TGTGCCAGCAGTGAGGTACAGGGTGGCGAAAAACTGTTTTTT.

A word on this clone: Other nucleotide sequences in the sample specify the same CDR3. The chain uses TRBV7-2 and TRBJ2-7, with D tentatively TRBD1 (6 bases). The CDR3 covers 14 residues. Germline CDR1 is SGHTA and CDR2 is FQGNSA. The V and J ends lost 3 bases and 2 bases respectively, with 11 bases between them. The CDR3 nucleotides are TGTGCCAGCAGCTTGGCAGGGGCGGCCTACGAGCAGTACTTC. It is translated as CASSLAGAAYEQYF.